This T cell receptor (beta chain) was obtained from a study of response to subunit inactivated influenza vaccine. TCRdb recomputed calls from the RT-PCR reads with MiXCR, one row per CDR3 protein. This table has some 800,000 distinct CDR3 sequences, 21% appearing once. CDR3 length: 18 amino acids. CDR1 SGHRS and CDR2 YFSETQ come from the germline V gene. V gave up 4 bases and J gave up 7 bases, with 26 bases separating them. Points from the study as a whole: The authors proposed limited new T cell recruitment per seasonal influenza vaccination.

This clonotype was observed a few times. The antigen remains undetermined. This TCR came from a man in his fifties or sixties who received an inactivated influenza vaccine. This specimen was PBMCs from blood, taken approximately 5 days after vaccination. This chain connects TRBV5-1 to TRBJ2-2; D is perhaps TRBD1 (7 bases). Written as DNA, the CDR3 is TGCGCCAGCAGCACCGCAGGGGGGCTAGCGTCCATGGTCGGGGAGCTGTTTTTT. Its protein product is CASSTAGGLASMVGELFF.